This T cell receptor (beta chain) was sequenced during a study of cytomegalovirus exposure and HLA in healthy donors. A remark on this clone: Its cognate antigen is unknown.

General study points: The study designated roughly 150 TCR beta chains cytomegalovirus-associated.

PCR involved 60 Vbeta and 13 Jbeta primers. The data were produced by immunoSEQ multiplex PCR, yet TCRdb's version contains in-frame clones alone and is incomplete. The table records fewer than 250,000 clones, approximately 80% of them present only once. CDR3 length: 14 amino acids. The V segment lost 4 bases and the J segment 0 bases; nucleotides outside the gene matches: 1. Per germline, CDR1 SGHRS and CDR2 YFSETQ. This clonotype was sampled from a woman aged 50 to 65 in good health and CMV-seropositive. Sample: PBMCs. The chain is built from TRBV5-1 and TRBJ2-7; 10 bases map to TRBD2. For the CDR3, the DNA is TGCGCCAGCAGCACTAGCGGGGACTCCTACGAGCAGTACTTC. It is translated as CASSTSGDSYEQYF.